This entry concerns a single T cell receptor beta chain. Its specificity is unknown. Donors likely had unrecorded immune exposures despite being nominally healthy when sampled. PCR used 60 Vbeta primers and 13 Jbeta primers. TCRdb's table, derived via immunoSEQ multiplex PCR, lists solely in-frame clones and lacks some. The data hold some 140,000 clones, with around 84% observed a single time. The data were taken from a study of cytomegalovirus exposure and HLA in healthy donors. The CDR3 loop spans 15 amino acids. The V segment lost 5 bases and the J segment 4 bases; nucleotides outside the gene matches: 8. CDR1 and CDR2 from the germline V gene are SNHLY and FYNNEI. Study-level points and caveats: Based on reports, TCR beta sequences accurately predicted HLA-A and HLA-B alleles for most subjects. Donor immune exposure was known only as CMV serostatus. In a later analysis, V- and J-gene trimming of beta chains associated with a DCLRE1C missense variant, replicated independently.

The clonotype originates from a woman between 40 and 55 years old in good health and CMV-seropositive. Sequenced input: PBMCs. The genes are TRBV2 and TRBJ2-3, with TRBD2 matching 8 bases. The CDR3 bases are TGTGCCAGCAGTCTTCGCGGGAGGAGCCCAGATACGCAGTATTTT. Translated: CASSLRGRSPDTQYF.